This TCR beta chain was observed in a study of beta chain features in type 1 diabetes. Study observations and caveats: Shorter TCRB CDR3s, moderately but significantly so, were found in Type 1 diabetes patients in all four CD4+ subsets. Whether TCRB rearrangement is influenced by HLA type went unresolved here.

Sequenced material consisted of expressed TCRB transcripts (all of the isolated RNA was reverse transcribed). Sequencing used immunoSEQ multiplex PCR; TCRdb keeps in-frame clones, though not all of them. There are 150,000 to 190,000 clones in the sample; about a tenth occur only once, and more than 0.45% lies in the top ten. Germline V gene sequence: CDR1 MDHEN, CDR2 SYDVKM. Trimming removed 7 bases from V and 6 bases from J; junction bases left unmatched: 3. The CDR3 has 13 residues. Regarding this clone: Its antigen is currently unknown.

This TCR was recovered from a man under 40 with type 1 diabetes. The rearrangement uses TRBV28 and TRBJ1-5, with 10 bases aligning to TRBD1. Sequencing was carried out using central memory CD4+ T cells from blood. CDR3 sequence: CASNDRGPQPQHF. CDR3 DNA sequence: TGTGCCAGCAACGACAGGGGGCCTCAGCCCCAGCATTTT.